The rows below give T cell receptor beta chains drawn from one sample of a study of CD8+CD57+ T cells in acquired aplastic anemia. TCRdb reanalysed the reads using MiXCR and keeps one entry per CDR3 protein. This sample has approximately 190,000 distinct CDR3 sequences, with just under 50% found just once. Sequenced input: sorted CD4+, CD8+, or CD8+CD57+ T cells (not recorded which) from PBMCs. The receptors originated from a human donor with aplastic anemia. The CDR3 runs from the conserved cysteine through the conserved F or W. The order of the fields is CDR3 DNA, CDR3 protein, J gene, clone size, V gene, D gene. A D gene is named only where the DNA matches it firmly. Size values are once, few and many counts, or a class for expanded clones, and some rows have none.

DNA: TGTGCCAGCAGTGAAGGGGTGGGGCGACAGACCCAGTACTTC; CDR3: CASSEGVGRQTQYF; J: TRBJ2-5; size: many; V: TRBV2; D: -
DNA: TGTGCCTGGGTAGGTTGGACTCTACCAGAGACCCAGTACTTC; CDR3: CAWVGWTLPETQYF; J: TRBJ2-5; size: few; V: TRBV30; D: -
DNA: TGTGCCAGCAGTGGGCTTGGGACCGTCGCTGAAGCTTTCTTT; CDR3: CASSGLGTVAEAFF; J: TRBJ1-1; size: -; V: TRBV25-1; D: -
DNA: TGTGCCACCAGTGACACCGGACAGGCAGATACGCAGTATTTT; CDR3: CATSDTGQADTQYF; J: TRBJ2-3; size: few; V: TRBV24-1; D: TRBD1
DNA: TGTGCCACCAGTGAGCCCTTTGACAGGGAGGCAACTAATGAAAAACTGTTTTTT; CDR3: CATSEPFDREATNEKLFF; J: TRBJ1-4; size: -; V: TRBV24-1; D: TRBD1
DNA: TGTGCCAGCAGTCTCATGACAGGGCCCTACGAGCAGTACTTC; CDR3: CASSLMTGPYEQYF; J: TRBJ2-7; size: many; V: TRBV7-2; D: TRBD1
DNA: TGTGCCAGCTACTTGGGCAATGAGCAGTTCTTC; CDR3: CASYLGNEQFF; J: TRBJ2-1; size: -; V: TRBV19; D: -
DNA: TGTGCCACCAGTGATTCGAGCGGGGCCGGGGGCTACACCTTC; CDR3: CATSDSSGAGGYTF; J: TRBJ1-2; size: -; V: TRBV24-1; D: -
DNA: TGTGCCACCAGCCAATTAGGCTCAAAGTCGTACGAGCAGTACTTC; CDR3: CATSQLGSKSYEQYF; J: TRBJ2-7; size: -; V: TRBV15; D: -
DNA: TGCGCCAGCAGTGTTCCATCCCTCTTTGGGAATTACGGCTACACCTTC; CDR3: CASSVPSLFGNYGYTF; J: TRBJ1-2; size: -; V: TRBV10-2; D: -
DNA: TGTGCCAGTAGTGCTTCGGACGGACACTCCTACGAGCAGTACTTC; CDR3: CASSASDGHSYEQYF; J: TRBJ2-7; size: -; V: TRBV19; D: -
DNA: TGCGCCAGCAGCTTCTCCGGGACAGCAGCCTACGAGCAGTACTTC; CDR3: CASSFSGTAAYEQYF; J: TRBJ2-7; size: -; V: TRBV7-2; D: TRBD1
DNA: TGTGCCAGCAGGGGGACAGGGTTCTGCAATGAGCAGTTCTTC; CDR3: CASRGTGFCNEQFF; J: TRBJ2-1; size: many; V: TRBV25-1; D: TRBD1
DNA: TGTGCCAGCAGCGTAGGACTGGAGCTTAGGGAGCAGTACTTC; CDR3: CASSVGLELREQYF; J: TRBJ2-7; size: -; V: TRBV9; D: -
DNA: TGTGCCAGCAACGAGATGACAGGGAACACCGGGGAGCTGTTTTTT; CDR3: CASNEMTGNTGELFF; J: TRBJ2-2; size: -; V: TRBV7-8; D: -
DNA: TGTGCCAGCAGCCCCTTGGGGAGGACTAATGAAAAACTGTTTTTT; CDR3: CASSPLGRTNEKLFF; J: TRBJ1-4; size: few; V: TRBV5-5; D: -
DNA: TGTGCCAGCAGTGCCGGGGCGCGAGAAAAACTGTTTTTT; CDR3: CASSAGAREKLFF; J: TRBJ1-4; size: few; V: TRBV2; D: -
DNA: TGTGCCAGCAGCTTAGACGAGGATCGTGGCTACACCTTC; CDR3: CASSLDEDRGYTF; J: TRBJ1-2; size: -; V: TRBV11-1; D: -
DNA: TGTGCCAGCAGGGTAGGGGGCACCTATGGCTACACCTTC; CDR3: CASRVGGTYGYTF; J: TRBJ1-2; size: many; V: TRBV5-4; D: TRBD1
DNA: TGTGCCACCCTCTCGCCCGGCTCCTACGAGCAGTACTTC; CDR3: CATLSPGSYEQYF; J: TRBJ2-7; size: few; V: TRBV19; D: -
DNA: TGCAGTGCCCCCCCAGGGAGGGGGCTTTTGAGTGCTTTCTTT; CDR3: CSAPPGRGLLSAFF; J: TRBJ1-1; size: many; V: TRBV20-1; D: TRBD1
DNA: TGTGCCAGCAGCTCAATGGACAGGGGCGGGGGCTACACCTTC; CDR3: CASSSMDRGGGYTF; J: TRBJ1-2; size: once; V: TRBV7-9; D: TRBD1
DNA: TGTGCCAGCTCACCGATCTGGGGTTCCCAAGAGACCCAGTACTTC; CDR3: CASSPIWGSQETQYF; J: TRBJ2-5; size: -; V: TRBV18; D: -
DNA: TGTGCCAGTAATAAAGGAGGTGAGCAGTTCTTC; CDR3: CASNKGGEQFF; J: TRBJ2-1; size: -; V: TRBV19; D: -
DNA: TGCGCCAGCAGCTTGAATTACAATGAGCAGTTCTTC; CDR3: CASSLNYNEQFF; J: TRBJ2-1; size: many; V: TRBV5-1; D: -